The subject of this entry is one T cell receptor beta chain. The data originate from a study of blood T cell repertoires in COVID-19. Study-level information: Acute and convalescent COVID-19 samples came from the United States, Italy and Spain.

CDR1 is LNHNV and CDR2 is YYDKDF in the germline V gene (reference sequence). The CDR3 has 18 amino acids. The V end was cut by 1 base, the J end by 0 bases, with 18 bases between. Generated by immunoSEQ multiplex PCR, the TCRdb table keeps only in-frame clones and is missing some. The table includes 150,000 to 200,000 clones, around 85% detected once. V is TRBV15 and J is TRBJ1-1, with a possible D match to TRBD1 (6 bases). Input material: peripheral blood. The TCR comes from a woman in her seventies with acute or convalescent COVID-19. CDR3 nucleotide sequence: TGTGCCACCAGCAGAGTTGGTGGCAGGGGATACTTGAACACTGAAGCTTTCTTT. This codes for CATSRVGGRGYLNTEAFF.